Listed here are 15 T cell receptor beta chains from one sample, sequenced in a study of control samples from healthy donors and cancer patients (dated by TCRdb to about 2020). The library came from the immunoSEQ multiplex PCR assay. In TCRdb, the immuneACCESS table is reduced to in-frame sequences with V and J assigned. These tables do not hold every clone; where another copy was compared, an unresolved V gene accounts for under half, and the others remain unexplained. Within this sample are about 170,000 clones, with around 90% of them counted one time only. Of the sample, approximately 4.9% is held by the ten largest clones. Sequenced: blood. The receptors were sampled from a woman aged 25 to 45 in good health.

V gene TRBV5-1 combines with J gene TRBJ2-1, with D perhaps TRBD1 (6 bases). V was clipped by 4 bases and J by 7 bases, with 12 bases between them. Germline lookup yields CDR1 SGHRS and CDR2 YFSETQ. The CDR3 is made up of 13 amino acids. The CDR3, as DNA: TGCGCCAGCAGCCAGGACAGTGGGAATGAGCAGTTCTTC. It specifies CASSQDSGNEQFF.

This clone has only a few counts. The chain employs TRBV12-3 or TRBV12-4 and TRBJ2-7; D is possibly TRBD2 (6 bases). Trimming took off 3 bases at V and 3 bases at J, with 9 bases between the two ends. The CDR3 has 13 residues. CDR3 nucleotides: TGTGCCAGCAGTTTTGGCGGGGACTACGAGCAGTACGTC. Amino acids: CASSFGGDYEQYV.

The CDR3 DNA reads as TGTGCCACCAGCAGAGATCGGGGAAGTACTGAAGCTTTCTTT. This codes for CATSRDRGSTEAFF. The chain recombines TRBV15 with TRBJ1-1; no firm D call. CDR3 length equals 14 residues. Germline V gives CDR1 LNHNV, CDR2 YYDKDF (reference sequence). V gave up 0 bases and J gave up 5 bases, with 10 bases separating them. Variable domain in full (rest from reference TRBV15 and TRBJ1-1): DAMVIQNPRYQVTQFGKPVTLSCSQTLNHNVMYWYQQKSSQAPKLLFHYYDKDFNNEADTPDNFQSRRPNTSFCFLDIRSPGLGDTAMYLCATSRDRGSTEAFFGQGTRLTVV.

The chain joins TRBV11-3 to TRBJ2-5; the D gene could be TRBD1 or TRBD2 (7 bases each). The CDR3 is 14 amino acids. Germline assignment: CDR1 SGHNT and CDR2 YENEEA. Trimming pared 5 bases from V and 5 bases from J, leaving 15 bases between. CDR3 DNA: TGTGCCAGCAGCCCAGGGGGGGGCCAGGAGACCCAGTACTTC. Its protein product is CASSPGGGQETQYF.

V and J are TRBV29-1 and TRBJ2-5; D perhaps matches TRBD2 (5 bases). This CDR3 is built from 12 residues. V lost 6 bases and J lost 1, with 9 bases in between. Germline assignment: CDR1 SQVTM and CDR2 ANQGSEA. DNA of the CDR3: TGCAGCGTAATAGAGGGCCAAGAGACCCAGTACTTC. Its translation is CSVIEGQETQYF.

The gene calls are TRBV7-9 and TRBJ1-1; the match to TRBD1 covers 7 bases. With V trimmed by 4 bases and J by 1 base, 3 bases remained unmatched. The germline V gene has CDR1 SEHNR and CDR2 FQNEAQ (reference sequence). There are 14 residues in the CDR3. CDR3 region: CASSSGGKNTEAFF. The CDR3 nucleotides are TGTGCCAGCAGCTCAGGGGGTAAGAACACTGAAGCTTTCTTT.

The rearrangement joins TRBV5-1 to TRBJ2-7; weak D call: TRBD2 (5 bases). Germline V gene sequence: CDR1 SGHRS, CDR2 YFSETQ. The V and J ends lost 4 bases and 3 bases respectively, with 11 bases between them. The CDR3 contains 13 residues. This CDR3 reads CASSPPGNYEQYF. The CDR3 region has the DNA TGCGCCAGCAGCCCCCCGGGAAACTACGAGCAGTACTTC.

CDR3 amino acids: CASSLVSISEYGYTF. Here the CDR3 DNA reads TGTGCCAGCAGCTTGGTTTCCATTTCGGAGTATGGCTACACCTTC. The rearrangement links TRBV5-6 to TRBJ1-2; D ambiguous. Looked up from germline, CDR1 is SGHDT and CDR2 is YYEEEE. V lost 0 bases and J lost 5, with 14 bases in between. The CDR3 extends over 15 amino acids.

This clone showed up just a few times. V is TRBV5-1 and J is TRBJ2-2; D is unresolved. Germline assignment: CDR1 SGHRS and CDR2 YFSETQ. V lost 2 bases to trimming and J lost 3 bases, with 2 bases between them. The CDR3 covers 12 residues. Here the CDR3 reads CASSFDTGELFF. In DNA, the CDR3 is TGCGCCAGCAGCTTCGACACCGGGGAGCTGTTTTTT.

The chain links TRBV5-4 to TRBJ2-1, with 8 bases matching TRBD2. The trim removed 4 bases at V and 4 bases at J, leaving 10 bases unmatched. The CDR3 runs to 16 residues. Germline V gene sequence: CDR1 SGHNT, CDR2 YYREEE (reference sequence). The CDR3 loop reads CASSGLLAENYNEQFF. CDR3 bases: TGTGCCAGCAGCGGTCTACTAGCGGAAAATTACAATGAGCAGTTCTTC. The full variable domain, in which reference TRBV5-4 and TRBJ2-1 provide the parts outside the CDR3, is ETGVTQSPTHLIKTRGQQVTLRCSSQSGHNTVSWYQQALGQGPQFIFQYYREEENGRGNFPPRFSGLQFPNYSSELNVNALELDDSALYLCASSGLLAENYNEQFFGPGTRLTVL.

J is TRBJ2-5 and V is TRBV6-5; possibly TRBD2 for D (6 bases). CDR1 is MNHEY and CDR2 is SVGAGI in the germline V gene. CDR3 length: 14 amino acids. The ends were cut back, 0 bases at V and 5 bases at J, with 10 bases in the middle. CDR3 protein: CASSYSGGRETQYF. CDR3 sequence (DNA): TGTGCCAGCAGTTACTCTGGAGGGAGGGAGACCCAGTACTTC.

The chain joins TRBV6-5 to TRBJ2-3, with 9 bases that match TRBD1. Germline V gives CDR1 MNHEY, CDR2 SVGAGI. The CDR3 totals 14 residues. V gave up 5 bases and J gave up 4 bases; unmatched junction bases: 4. CDR3 nucleotide sequence: TGTGCCAGCAGTCGGGACAGGGTCGCAGATACGCAGTATTTT. This translates into CASSRDRVADTQYF.

The rearrangement uses TRBV20-1 and TRBJ2-3; D is ambiguous. Germline V gene data show CDR1 as DFQATT and CDR2 as SNEGSKA (reference sequence). V was pared by 4 bases and J by 4 bases, with 6 bases between. The CDR3 covers 11 residues. The CDR3 DNA reads TGCAGTGCTAAGGGCCCAGATACGCAGTATTTT. It encodes CSAKGPDTQYF.

The V and J genes are TRBV10-3 and TRBJ2-7, with D hard to call. In germline, CDR1 is ENHRY, CDR2 SYGVKD. The CDR3 sequence is 12 residues long. Trimming shortened V by 5 bases and J by 2 bases, and 7 bases separated the two germline ends. The CDR3 protein is CAISPQAYEQYF. As DNA, the CDR3 is TGTGCCATCAGTCCCCAGGCCTACGAGCAGTACTTC.

The V and J genes are TRBV7-9 and TRBJ1-1, with D possibly matching TRBD1 (6 bases). Per the germline V gene, CDR1 is SEHNR and CDR2 is FQNEAQ (reference sequence). The CDR3 runs 15 residues. The V and J ends lost 4 bases and 3 bases respectively, with 15 bases between them. CDR3 amino acids: CASSSQLTGYTEAFF. The CDR3 DNA is TGTGCCAGCAGCTCTCAATTGACAGGTTACACTGAAGCTTTCTTT.